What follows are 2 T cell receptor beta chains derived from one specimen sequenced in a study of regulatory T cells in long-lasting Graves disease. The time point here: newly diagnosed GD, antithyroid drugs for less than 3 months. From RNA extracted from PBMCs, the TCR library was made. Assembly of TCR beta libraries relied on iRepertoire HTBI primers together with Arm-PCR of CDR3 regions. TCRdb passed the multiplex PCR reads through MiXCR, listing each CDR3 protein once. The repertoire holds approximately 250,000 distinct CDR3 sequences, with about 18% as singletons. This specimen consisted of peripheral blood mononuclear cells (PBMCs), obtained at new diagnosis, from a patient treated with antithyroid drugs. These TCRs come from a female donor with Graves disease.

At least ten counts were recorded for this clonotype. CDR3 protein: CSVLVQLDQPQHF. DNA for the CDR3: TGCAGTGTTCTGGTACAGTTAGATCAGCCCCAGCATTTT. The chain uses TRBV20-1 and TRBJ1-5; D unclear. The CDR3 loop spans 13 amino acids. The V end lost 7 bases, the J end lost 5 bases, and 15 bases lay between the germline ends. Germline lookup yields CDR1 DFQATT and CDR2 SNEGSKA (reference sequence).

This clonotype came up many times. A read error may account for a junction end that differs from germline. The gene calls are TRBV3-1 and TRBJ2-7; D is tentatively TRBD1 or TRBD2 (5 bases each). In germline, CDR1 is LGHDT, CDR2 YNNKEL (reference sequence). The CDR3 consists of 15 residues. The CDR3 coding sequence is TGCGCCAGCAGCCAAAGGGGCGGGTTGGTGAACGAGCAGTACTTC. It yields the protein CASSQRGGLVNEQYF.